The 19 T cell receptor beta chains reported below all come from one sample, sequenced in a study of cytomegalovirus exposure and HLA in healthy donors. It was with 60 Vbeta and 13 Jbeta primers that the PCR ran. Some clones are missing from TCRdb's copy, which holds only in-frame ones; the method was immunoSEQ multiplex PCR. The listing contains 75,000 to 85,000 clones. Sequenced material: PBMCs. The receptors originated from a man aged 50-59 years in good health and CMV-seronegative.

The CDR3 here is CASNPGGGSYEQYF. The CDR3 nucleotides are TGCGCCAGCAACCCTGGGGGCGGCTCCTACGAGCAGTACTTC. This chain joins TRBV5-1 and TRBJ2-7; possible D gene TRBD1, 6 bases. Between the trimmed V and J ends, which lost 6 bases and 0 bases, there was a span of 13 bases. The CDR3 contains 14 residues. Germline values: CDR1 SGHRS, CDR2 YFSETQ.

This sequence joins TRBV7-9 and TRBJ2-5; 7 bases are a match to TRBD1. Germline trimming cut 5 bases from V and 2 bases from J; bases unmatched to any gene: 17. The CDR3 spans 18 residues. Looked up from germline, CDR1 is SEHNR and CDR2 is FQNEAQ (reference sequence). CDR3 residues: CASSPGTAGKWGQETQYF. The CDR3 bases are TGTGCCAGCAGCCCCGGGACAGCAGGGAAGTGGGGGCAAGAGACCCAGTACTTC.

Here the CDR3 DNA reads TGCAGCGTTGGGGGTGGACTAGCGGGTCTGGAGCAGTTCTTC. Its protein product is CSVGGGLAGLEQFF. The J gene is TRBJ2-1, the V gene TRBV29-1; TRBD2 matches 11 bases. After removal of 4 bases from V and 10 bases from J, the junction contained 9 bases not matched to a gene. The germline V gene has CDR1 SQVTM and CDR2 ANQGSEA. This CDR3 comprises 14 residues.

The rearrangement joins TRBV7-3 to TRBJ2-1; 10 bases are shared with TRBD2. Germline CDR1 SGHTA, CDR2 FQGTGA. The length of the CDR3 is 15 residues. The ends lost 3 bases at V and 6 bases at J; junction bases unmatched: 5. The CDR3 loop reads CASSFTLAGLNEQFF. The CDR3 DNA follows: TGTGCCAGCAGCTTCACACTAGCGGGGCTCAATGAGCAGTTCTTC.

The CDR3 loop is CASSTGSFNYGYTF. CDR3 DNA: TGTGCCAGCAGTACCGGGAGCTTTAACTATGGCTACACCTTC. V is TRBV28 and J is TRBJ1-2; D remains unclear. This CDR3 comprises 14 residues. CDR1 is MDHEN and CDR2 is SYDVKM in the germline V gene. V dropped 5 bases and J dropped 1 base, with 11 bases sitting between them.

J is TRBJ2-2 and V is TRBV9, with 9 bases lining up with TRBD1. V was pared by 3 bases and J by 7 bases, with 10 bases of the junction left unmatched. The germline V gene has CDR1 SGDLS and CDR2 YYNGEE. The CDR3 runs 16 residues. The CDR3 region has the DNA TGTGCCAGCAGCGAGCATCCGGGACAGGGAGTCGGGGAGCTGTTTTTT. Encoded protein: CASSEHPGQGVGELFF.

The V call is TRBV28, the J call TRBJ2-3, with a possible D match to TRBD1 (6 bases). Germline CDR1 is MDHEN and CDR2 is SYDVKM. This CDR3 is built from 14 residues. The V end was cut by 4 bases, the J end by 2 bases, with 10 bases between. CDR3 in amino acids: CASSSGQFTDTQYF. The DNA of the CDR3 is TGTGCCAGCAGTTCCGGACAGTTCACAGATACGCAGTATTTT.

The chain couples TRBV28 to TRBJ1-4; the D gene is possibly TRBD1 (5 bases). This CDR3 comprises 15 residues. Germline CDR1 reads MDHEN; CDR2 reads SYDVKM. V gave up 5 bases and J gave up 8 bases, with 18 bases separating them. The CDR3 DNA follows: TGTGCCAGCAGTCCGACAGAATATCAAAAGGAAAAACTGTTTTTT. This sequence encodes CASSPTEYQKEKLFF.

V is TRBV10-3 and J is TRBJ1-5; perhaps TRBD1 as D (6 bases). Germline V gene sequence: CDR1 ENHRY, CDR2 SYGVKD. The V and J ends lost 4 bases and 3 bases respectively, with 7 bases between them. There are 13 residues in the CDR3. The CDR3 coding sequence is TGTGCCATCAGTGGGACAGACAATCAGCCCCAGCATTTT. Translation gives CAISGTDNQPQHF.

The chain has TRBV6-5 and TRBJ2-5, with D tentatively TRBD2 (6 bases). The CDR3 has 14 residues. CDR1 MNHEY and CDR2 SVGAGI come from the germline V gene. V lost 5 bases, J lost 1 base, and 11 bases lay in between. The CDR3 reads CASSARDFQETQYF. The CDR3, as DNA: TGTGCCAGCAGTGCCCGGGACTTCCAAGAGACCCAGTACTTC.

The CDR3 coding sequence is TGTGCCAGCAGCTTGACCGGACAGGGCACTGAAGCTTTCTTT. This sequence encodes CASSLTGQGTEAFF. The gene calls are TRBV11-1 and TRBJ1-1; 8 bases map to TRBD1. The CDR3 has 14 amino acids. Per the germline V gene, CDR1 is SGHAT and CDR2 is FQDESV (reference sequence). Unmatched junction bases numbered 4, after V lost 3 bases and J lost 4 bases.

The chain couples TRBV7-9 to TRBJ1-1, with a weak D call TRBD1 (6 bases). The CDR3 runs to 15 residues. Germline V gene lookup returns CDR1 SEHNR and CDR2 FQNEAQ (reference sequence). Trimming pared 3 bases from V and 4 bases from J, leaving 15 bases between. CDR3: CASSFGQGMGTEAFF. The CDR3 DNA reads TGTGCCAGCAGCTTCGGTCAGGGGATGGGCACTGAAGCTTTCTTT.

This rearrangement joins TRBV7-8 to TRBJ1-4; D call uncertain. The V and J ends lost 2 bases and 0 bases respectively, with 10 bases between them. This CDR3 has 16 amino acids. Germline-derived CDR1 and CDR2 are SGHVS and FQNEAQ. The CDR3 loop reads CASSLNPAATNEKLFF. The CDR3, as DNA: TGTGCCAGCAGCTTAAACCCGGCGGCAACTAATGAAAAACTGTTTTTT.

The chain carries TRBV4-3 and TRBJ2-7; D perhaps matches TRBD2 (5 bases). Trimming left V 5 bases short and J 5 bases short, with 16 bases between. The germline CDR1 and CDR2 sequences are LGHNA and YSLEER. The CDR3 consists of 14 residues. The CDR3 region has the DNA TGCGCCAGCAGCGAATTCGAGGGTGCACACGAGCAGTACTTC. It specifies CASSEFEGAHEQYF.

CDR3 bases: TGTGCCAGCAGTGAACCGGGACACCGTGTTTATGGCTACACCTTC. It is translated as CASSEPGHRVYGYTF. The chain links TRBV6-1 to TRBJ1-2, with D possibly being TRBD1 (6 bases). The germline gives CDR1 MNHNS, CDR2 SASEGT. This CDR3 has 15 residues. Trimming cost V 2 bases and J 5 bases, with 15 bases left between them.

This rearrangement joins TRBV29-1 to TRBJ1-1; 8 bases match TRBD1. Trimming removed 4 bases from V and 3 bases from J; junction bases left unmatched: 4. Germline lookup yields CDR1 SQVTM and CDR2 ANQGSEA. The CDR3 is 13 amino acids. CDR3 residues: CSVGSRGHTEAFF. CDR3 in DNA: TGCAGCGTTGGTTCCAGGGGGCACACTGAAGCTTTCTTT.

The V and J genes are TRBV4-2 and TRBJ2-7; 7 nucleotides align to TRBD1. The J segment lost 3 bases and the V segment lost 1 base, leaving 9 bases of the junction unmatched. Germline V lookup: CDR1 LGHNA, CDR2 YNFKEQ. This CDR3 has 16 amino acids. In nucleotides, the CDR3 is TGTGCCAGCAGCCAAGTTGCCGGGACAGCTAACTACGAGCAGTACTTC. It yields the protein CASSQVAGTANYEQYF.

The chain carries TRBV6-5 and TRBJ1-4; 9 bases map to TRBD1. Germline trimming cut 6 bases from V and 6 bases from J; bases unmatched to any gene: 5. Germline loops: CDR1 MNHEY, CDR2 SVGAGI. This CDR3 is 14 amino acids long. The CDR3 nucleotides are TGTGCCAGCAGACCGGGACAGGGCCATGAAAAACTGTTTTTT. Amino acid sequence: CASRPGQGHEKLFF.

The chain carries TRBV29-1 and TRBJ2-1; possible D gene TRBD2, 6 bases. The CDR3 contains 14 residues. The germline CDR1 and CDR2 sequences are SQVTM and ANQGSEA. Trimming took off 4 bases at V and 7 bases at J, with 17 bases between the two ends. CDR3 protein: CSVVSRLGFNEQFF. As DNA, the CDR3 is TGCAGCGTTGTTTCCCGACTAGGATTTAATGAGCAGTTCTTC.